The 24 T cell receptor beta chains presented below share a single source sample, sequenced in a study of T cell changes during pregnancy in multiple sclerosis. The assay was immunoSEQ multiplex PCR, and TCRdb's table has in-frame clones only and misses some. The sample includes 50,000 to 70,000 clones, 90% to 95% of them seen just once. The specimen was peripheral blood, collected in the third trimester of pregnancy. All receptors derive from a female donor in good health, enrolled as a control in a pregnancy study.

The genes are TRBV29-1 and TRBJ2-5; D uncertain. The CDR3 contains 11 residues. The V end lost 3 bases, the J end lost 7 bases, and 9 bases lay between the germline ends. Germline V gives CDR1 SQVTM, CDR2 ANQGSEA. The CDR3 spells CSVELAGTQYF. The DNA of the CDR3 is TGCAGCGTTGAGCTTGCAGGGACCCAGTACTTC.

This sequence joins TRBV27 and TRBJ1-6, with 9 positions matching TRBD1. Germline loops: CDR1 MNHEY, CDR2 SMNVEV (reference sequence). V lost 6 bases and J lost 7; bases outside the gene matches: 4. There are 14 residues in the CDR3. The CDR3 loop is CASRRDRANSPLHF. In DNA form, the CDR3 reads TGTGCCAGCAGAAGGGACAGGGCGAATTCACCCCTCCACTTT.

This CDR3 reads CASWAGPESYYGYTF. Written as DNA, the CDR3 is TGTGCCAGCTGGGCGGGGCCCGAATCCTACTATGGCTACACCTTC. This chain uses TRBV4-2 with TRBJ1-2; D perhaps matches TRBD1 (5 bases). V was shortened by 8 bases and J by 3 bases, with 19 bases between the two germline ends. CDR3 length: 15 residues. Germline-derived CDR1 and CDR2 are LGHNA and YNFKEQ.

The chain couples TRBV10-3 to TRBJ1-5; D gene uncertain. V dropped 5 bases and J dropped 3 bases, with 5 bases sitting between them. Per germline, CDR1 ENHRY and CDR2 SYGVKD. This CDR3 is built from 12 residues. The CDR3 sequence is CAISPNNQPQHF. The CDR3 DNA is TGTGCCATCAGTCCAAACAATCAGCCCCAGCATTTT.

The V and J genes are TRBV19 and TRBJ2-3, with TRBD2 matching 8 bases. The germline V gene encodes CDR1 LNHDA and CDR2 SQIVND (reference sequence). This CDR3 is 12 amino acids long. Losses at the gene ends were 3 bases for V and 10 bases for J; bases not matched to a gene: 3. The CDR3: CASSITSGPQYF. The CDR3 bases are TGTGCCAGTAGTATTACTAGCGGACCGCAGTATTTT. Full variable domain (missing parts from reference TRBV19 and TRBJ2-3): DGGITQSPKYLFRKEGQNVTLSCEQNLNHDAMYWYRQDPGQGLRLIYYSQIVNDFQKGDIAEGYSVSREKKESFPLTVTSAQKNPTAFYLCASSITSGPQYFGPGTRLTVL.

The J gene is TRBJ2-5, the V gene TRBV9, with 8 bases aligning to TRBD2. J was trimmed by 2 bases and V by 2 bases; bases with no gene match: 11. Germline CDR1 is SGDLS and CDR2 is YYNGEE. CDR3 length equals 17 residues. CDR3 region: CASSVGLAGGGQETQYF. In nucleotides, the CDR3 is TGTGCCAGCAGCGTCGGACTAGCAGGAGGAGGACAAGAGACCCAGTACTTC.

V gene TRBV25-1 combines with J gene TRBJ2-1, with 12 bases identical to TRBD2. CDR3 length equals 15 residues. Losses at the gene ends were 6 bases for V and 2 bases for J; bases not matched to a gene: 2. Germline lookup yields CDR1 MGHDK and CDR2 SYGVNS. The CDR3 coding sequence is TGTGCCAGCAGGGGGACTAGCGGGCCCTACAATGAGCAGTTCTTC. It is translated as CASRGTSGPYNEQFF.

The chain recombines TRBV5-1 with TRBJ2-3, with 8 bases lining up with TRBD2. Germline values: CDR1 SGHRS, CDR2 YFSETQ. The CDR3 covers 14 residues. V was pared by 2 bases and J by 2 bases, with 1 base of the junction left unmatched. DNA of the CDR3: TGCGCCAGCAGCTTAGCGGGGGACACAGATACGCAGTATTTT. It codes for CASSLAGDTDTQYF.

The V and J genes are TRBV9 and TRBJ1-1; D ambiguous. The V end lost 4 bases, the J end lost 0 bases, and 13 bases lay between the germline ends. Germline V CDR1 and CDR2: SGDLS, YYNGEE. There are 15 residues in the CDR3. CDR3 residues: CASSRGNGMNTEAFF. CDR3 in DNA: TGTGCCAGCAGCCGGGGAAACGGTATGAACACTGAAGCTTTCTTT.

This clone has a single count. The chain combines TRBV9 with TRBJ1-2, with 8 positions matching TRBD1. The CDR3 spans 18 residues. The V gene end was trimmed by 4 bases and the J gene end by 0 bases; junction bases not matched to a gene: 14. Germline V gene sequence: CDR1 SGDLS, CDR2 YYNGEE. The CDR3 region is CASSLEQGGIPPNYGYTF. Written as DNA, the CDR3 is TGTGCCAGCAGCCTTGAACAGGGGGGGATCCCTCCTAACTATGGCTACACCTTC.

This sequence joins TRBV30 and TRBJ1-1; TRBD1 might be the D (5 bases). The CDR3 covers 15 residues. Per germline, CDR1 GTSNPN and CDR2 SVGIG (reference sequence). Trimming took off 2 bases at V and 0 bases at J, with 13 bases between the two ends. The DNA for the CDR3 is TGTGCCTGGAGTCCCGATCAGGGAATGAACACTGAAGCTTTCTTT. Amino acids: CAWSPDQGMNTEAFF.

This chain uses TRBV7-2 with TRBJ2-6; possible D gene TRBD2, 6 bases. Germline assignment: CDR1 SGHTA and CDR2 FQGNSA. The CDR3 covers 19 residues. Trimming shortened V by 5 bases and J by 0 bases, and 20 bases separated the two germline ends. CDR3 protein: CASSLSWVAVSSGANVLTF. Here the CDR3 DNA reads TGTGCCAGCAGCCTTTCGTGGGTAGCGGTTAGCTCTGGGGCCAACGTCCTGACTTTC.

V usage is TRBV10-3 and J usage is TRBJ1-5; 7 bases are a match to TRBD1. Unmatched junction bases numbered 4, after V lost 6 bases and J lost 2 bases. Germline loops: CDR1 ENHRY, CDR2 SYGVKD. The CDR3 covers 14 residues. In nucleotides, the CDR3 is TGTGCCATCAGCCCTACAGGGGGCAATCAGCCCCAGCATTTT. Translating it yields CAISPTGGNQPQHF.

CDR3 amino acids: CASSFAQAGKGYTF. CDR3 DNA sequence: TGTGCCAGCAGTTTCGCACAGGCCGGAAAGGGCTACACCTTC. The genes are TRBV27 and TRBJ1-2; D is possibly TRBD1 (5 bases). The germline CDR1 and CDR2 sequences are MNHEY and SMNVEV (reference sequence). The ends were cut back, 3 bases at V and 8 bases at J, with 16 bases in the middle. This CDR3 is built from 14 residues.

The V and J genes are TRBV10-2 and TRBJ2-5; D is possibly TRBD2 (5 bases). The CDR3 loop spans 15 amino acids. V dropped 2 bases and J dropped 2 bases, with 12 bases sitting between them. Germline V gene lookup returns CDR1 WSHSY and CDR2 SAAADI. CDR3 DNA: TGCGCCAGCAGTGAGAGCGGTGAATATCAAGAGACCCAGTACTTC. The encoded protein is CASSESGEYQETQYF.

For the CDR3, the DNA is TGTGCCAGCAGTGACACAGGGGGCACAGATACGCAGTATTTT. Protein: CASSDTGGTDTQYF. The chain combines TRBV6-5 with TRBJ2-3, with 7 nucleotides matching TRBD1. CDR1 and CDR2 from the germline V gene are MNHEY and SVGAGI. Germline trimming cut 5 bases from V and 1 base from J; bases unmatched to any gene: 3. The CDR3 is made up of 14 amino acids.

The J gene is TRBJ2-7, the V gene TRBV7-8; the D gene is possibly TRBD2 (5 bases). Germline V gives CDR1 SGHVS, CDR2 FQNEAQ. CDR3 length: 18 amino acids. Trimming took off 7 bases at V and 4 bases at J, with 29 bases between the two ends. CDR3 coding DNA: TGTGCCAGCACCATCGGGATGGGGTTCCCGGGGAGTATGTACGAGCAGTACTTC. Its protein is CASTIGMGFPGSMYEQYF.

This chain links TRBV7-9 with TRBJ1-1; 12 bases agree with TRBD1. Germline trimming cut 5 bases from V and 3 bases from J; bases unmatched to any gene: 16. This CDR3 contains 19 residues. The germline V gene encodes CDR1 SEHNR and CDR2 FQNEAQ (reference sequence). The CDR3 spells CASSLDQPGTGGSDTEAFF. In DNA, the CDR3 is TGTGCCAGCAGCCTTGATCAACCCGGGACAGGGGGCTCGGACACTGAAGCTTTCTTT.

The gene calls are TRBV6-1 and TRBJ2-3; 13 bases line up with TRBD2. After removal of 5 bases from V and 5 bases from J, the junction contained 4 bases not matched to a gene. Germline lookup yields CDR1 MNHNS and CDR2 SASEGT. This CDR3 is 15 amino acids long. The CDR3 is CASSLGLAGIDTQYF. CDR3 nucleotides: TGTGCCAGCAGTTTGGGACTAGCGGGAATAGATACGCAGTATTTT.

The chain carries TRBV6-1 and TRBJ1-2; perhaps TRBD1 as D (5 bases). This CDR3 has 15 amino acids. Germline V gives CDR1 MNHNS, CDR2 SASEGT. V lost 1 base and J 4 bases, leaving 13 bases between the germline ends. The CDR3 DNA reads TGTGCCAGCAGTGAAGTGGAAGGGGATGGCTATGGCTACACCTTC. Amino acids: CASSEVEGDGYGYTF.

The rearrangement links TRBV7-3 to TRBJ2-7, with 7 bases matching TRBD1. J gave up 6 bases and V 1 base, and 6 bases lay outside the gene matches. CDR3 length equals 14 residues. Germline V gene lookup returns CDR1 SGHTA and CDR2 FQGTGA. CDR3 sequence: CASSLNRGLREQYF. CDR3 coding DNA: TGTGCCAGCAGCTTAAACAGGGGTCTGCGCGAGCAGTACTTC.

The chain joins TRBV27 to TRBJ1-2; TRBD1 might be the D (6 bases). Germline V lookup: CDR1 MNHEY, CDR2 SMNVEV (reference sequence). The CDR3 has 15 residues. V was trimmed by 2 bases and J by 5 bases, leaving 15 bases between them. CDR3 protein: CASSLLTGREYGYTF. The CDR3 DNA reads as TGTGCCAGCAGTTTACTGACAGGTCGAGAATATGGCTACACCTTC.

This chain uses TRBV19 with TRBJ2-7; 10 positions agree with TRBD2. The CDR3 totals 15 residues. Germline V CDR1 and CDR2: LNHDA, SQIVND (reference sequence). V gave up 5 bases and J gave up 2 bases; unmatched junction bases: 6. The CDR3 here is CASSGPAGGAYEQYF. In DNA, the CDR3 is TGTGCCAGTAGTGGTCCAGCGGGAGGGGCCTACGAGCAGTACTTC.

The chain has TRBV5-1 and TRBJ2-3; no firm D call. CDR1 is SGHRS, CDR2 YFSETQ, per germline. The CDR3 extends over 13 amino acids. With 3 bases removed from V and 0 bases from J, the gap between germline ends came to 5 bases. CDR3 in DNA: TGCGCCAGCAGCTCTTCTAGCACAGATACGCAGTATTTT. It codes for CASSSSSTDTQYF. Drawing the rest from reference TRBV5-1 and TRBJ2-3, the complete variable domain is KAGVTQTPRYLIKTRGQQVTLSCSPISGHRSVSWYQQTPGQGLQFLFEYFSETQRNKGNFPGRFSGRQFSNSRSEMNVSTLELGDSALYLCASSSSSTDTQYFGPGTRLTVL.